Given below is one T cell receptor (beta chain) in context. Its target is not known. Using its own MiXCR run on the RT-PCR reads, TCRdb lists one record per CDR3 protein. The sample records some 800,000 distinct CDR3 sequences, around 20% being singletons. This record belongs to a study of response to subunit inactivated influenza vaccine. Study-level results: Few additional T cells are recruited per seasonal influenza vaccination, authors suggested.

Trimming removed 5 bases at V and 3 bases at J, with 18 bases between. The germline V gene has CDR1 SGHTA and CDR2 FQGTGA. This CDR3 is built from 16 residues. The TCR originated in a man in his fifties or sixties who received an inactivated influenza vaccine. The chain has TRBV7-3 and TRBJ2-3, with a tentative D call TRBD1 (5 bases). This sample comprised PBMCs from blood, obtained approximately 5 days after vaccination. CDR3 loop: CASSPRRLGPTDTQYF. The DNA of the CDR3 is TGTGCCAGCAGCCCCCGAAGACTGGGGCCGACAGATACGCAGTATTTT.